These T cell receptor beta chains were read from a single sample in a study of CD8 T cells in Susac syndrome. TCRdb processed the immunoSEQ multiplex PCR reads anew with MiXCR; each CDR3 protein has one entry. The data contain roughly 150,000 distinct CDR3 sequences, 85% to 95% of them singletons. The sequenced material came from CD4+ T cells from PBMCs. The receptors were gathered from a human donor in good health. Both conserved end residues are part of each CDR3. A D gene is named only where the DNA matches it firmly. Only part of the rows carry a size: once, few, many, or a class if the clone is expanded.

v_gene: TRBV18
j_gene: TRBJ2-7
d_gene: TRBD1
abundance: once
CDR3aa: CASSPLQGEPYEQYF
CDR3nt: TGTGCCAGCTCACCACTACAGGGGGAGCCCTACGAGCAGTACTTC

v_gene: TRBV19
j_gene: TRBJ2-1
d_gene: TRBD2
abundance: once
CDR3aa: CASSTGLAGLEQFF
CDR3nt: TGTGCCAGTAGTACGGGACTAGCGGGTTTAGAGCAGTTCTTC

v_gene: TRBV20-1
j_gene: TRBJ2-1
d_gene: TRBD2
abundance: NA
CDR3aa: CSASGLAGGVNEQFF
CDR3nt: TGCAGTGCCTCCGGACTAGCGGGGGGCGTCAATGAGCAGTTCTTC

v_gene: TRBV20-1
j_gene: TRBJ2-5
d_gene: NA
abundance: NA
CDR3aa: CSAPIPSLLQETQYF
CDR3nt: TGCAGTGCTCCCATACCGTCCCTTCTCCAAGAGACCCAGTACTTC

v_gene: TRBV27
j_gene: TRBJ2-7
d_gene: NA
abundance: NA
CDR3aa: CASRKNRDPAYEQYF
CDR3nt: TGTGCCAGCAGAAAAAACAGGGATCCGGCCTACGAGCAGTACTTC

v_gene: TRBV6-5
j_gene: TRBJ2-5
d_gene: TRBD2
abundance: NA
CDR3aa: CASSYSSSGGAETQYF
CDR3nt: TGTGCCAGCAGTTACTCCAGTAGCGGGGGGGCCGAGACCCAGTACTTC

v_gene: TRBV18
j_gene: TRBJ2-5
d_gene: NA
abundance: few
CDR3aa: CASSPLGETQYF
CDR3nt: TGTGCCAGCTCACCCCTTGGAGAGACCCAGTACTTC

v_gene: TRBV23-1
j_gene: TRBJ1-2
d_gene: NA
abundance: NA
CDR3aa: CASSQYGVGNDYGYTF
CDR3nt: TGCGCCAGCAGTCAATACGGAGTCGGGAATGACTATGGCTACACCTTC

v_gene: TRBV4-1
j_gene: TRBJ2-5
d_gene: TRBD2
abundance: NA
CDR3aa: CASSQGLAGGLETQYF
CDR3nt: TGCGCCAGCAGCCAAGGGCTAGCGGGGGGTTTGGAGACCCAGTACTTC

v_gene: TRBV3-1
j_gene: TRBJ2-2
d_gene: NA
abundance: NA
CDR3aa: CASSQMTQLSTGELFF
CDR3nt: TGTGCCAGCAGCCAGATGACCCAATTATCCACCGGGGAGCTGTTTTTT

v_gene: TRBV7-9
j_gene: TRBJ2-2
d_gene: TRBD1
abundance: NA
CDR3aa: CASSPRDREDTGELFF
CDR3nt: TGTGCCAGCAGCCCACGGGACAGGGAGGACACCGGGGAGCTGTTTTTT

v_gene: TRBV12-3/TRBV12-4
j_gene: TRBJ1-1
d_gene: TRBD1
abundance: few
CDR3aa: CASSWDRGDEAFF
CDR3nt: TGTGCCAGCAGTTGGGACAGGGGGGATGAAGCTTTCTTT

v_gene: TRBV20-1
j_gene: TRBJ1-1
d_gene: NA
abundance: NA
CDR3aa: CSARGDIGTFF
CDR3nt: TGCAGTGCTAGAGGCGACATCGGAACTTTCTTT

v_gene: TRBV5-1
j_gene: TRBJ2-2
d_gene: NA
abundance: few
CDR3aa: CASALGQTTGELFF
CDR3nt: TGCGCCAGCGCCCTTGGACAGACCACCGGGGAGCTGTTTTTT

v_gene: TRBV2
j_gene: TRBJ1-5
d_gene: NA
abundance: NA
CDR3aa: CASSSRDQPQHF
CDR3nt: TGTGCCAGCAGTTCCAGGGATCAGCCCCAGCATTTT

v_gene: TRBV20-1
j_gene: TRBJ2-5
d_gene: NA
abundance: NA
CDR3aa: CSARRQGQETQYF
CDR3nt: TGCAGTGCTAGACGGCAGGGGCAAGAGACCCAGTACTTC

v_gene: TRBV6-1
j_gene: TRBJ2-7
d_gene: TRBD2
abundance: once
CDR3aa: CASSEGLAGNSYEQYF
CDR3nt: TGTGCCAGCAGTGAAGGTCTAGCGGGGAACTCCTACGAGCAGTACTTC

v_gene: TRBV12-3/TRBV12-4
j_gene: TRBJ2-6
d_gene: NA
abundance: NA
CDR3aa: CASSSRGRGANVLTF
CDR3nt: TGTGCCAGCAGTTCTCGGGGGCGTGGGGCCAACGTCCTGACTTTC

v_gene: TRBV2
j_gene: TRBJ1-3
d_gene: NA
abundance: NA
CDR3aa: CASREWTGNTIYF
CDR3nt: TGTGCCAGTAGAGAATGGACAGGAAACACCATATATTTT

v_gene: TRBV27
j_gene: TRBJ2-3
d_gene: TRBD2
abundance: once
CDR3aa: CASSRKGLGRDTQYF
CDR3nt: TGTGCCAGCAGTCGAAAAGGACTAGGGAGGGATACGCAGTATTTT

v_gene: TRBV5-1
j_gene: TRBJ2-3
d_gene: NA
abundance: NA
CDR3aa: CASSPGQPGDTQYF
CDR3nt: TGCGCCAGCAGCCCAGGACAGCCAGGAGATACGCAGTATTTT

v_gene: TRBV5-4
j_gene: TRBJ2-2
d_gene: TRBD2
abundance: NA
CDR3aa: CASSWGRGGVQGELFF
CDR3nt: TGTGCCAGCAGCTGGGGCCGCGGGGGGGTCCAGGGGGAGCTGTTTTTT

v_gene: TRBV27
j_gene: TRBJ2-7
d_gene: NA
abundance: NA
CDR3aa: CASSPRQYYEQYF
CDR3nt: TGTGCCAGCAGTCCTAGACAGTACTACGAGCAGTACTTC

v_gene: TRBV2
j_gene: TRBJ2-3
d_gene: TRBD2
abundance: NA
CDR3aa: CASQRGGLTDTQYF
CDR3nt: TGTGCCAGCCAGCGGGGGGGCCTGACAGATACGCAGTATTTT

v_gene: TRBV2
j_gene: TRBJ2-3
d_gene: TRBD2
abundance: NA
CDR3aa: CASRQSGATDTQYF
CDR3nt: TGTGCCAGCAGACAAAGCGGGGCCACAGATACGCAGTATTTT

v_gene: TRBV4-1
j_gene: TRBJ2-7
d_gene: NA
abundance: NA
CDR3aa: CASSQETGRSYEQYF
CDR3nt: TGCGCCAGCAGCCAAGAGACAGGCCGCTCCTACGAGCAGTACTTC

v_gene: TRBV9
j_gene: TRBJ2-1
d_gene: TRBD1
abundance: NA
CDR3aa: CASSTGVGTDYNEQFF
CDR3nt: TGTGCCAGCAGCACCGGGGTGGGGACAGACTACAATGAGCAGTTCTTC

v_gene: TRBV20-1
j_gene: TRBJ2-7
d_gene: TRBD2
abundance: NA
CDR3aa: CSAGPGLAGGYEQYF
CDR3nt: TGCAGTGCGGGACCCGGACTAGCGGGGGGCTACGAGCAGTACTTC

v_gene: TRBV18
j_gene: TRBJ1-1
d_gene: NA
abundance: NA
CDR3aa: CASSPPETGGETEAFF
CDR3nt: TGTGCCAGCTCACCACCAGAGACAGGAGGGGAGACTGAAGCTTTCTTT

v_gene: TRBV3-1
j_gene: TRBJ1-1
d_gene: NA
abundance: NA
CDR3aa: CASSQGGRAPLGAFF
CDR3nt: TGTGCCAGCAGCCAAGGAGGAAGGGCTCCCCTGGGGGCTTTCTTT

v_gene: TRBV7-6
j_gene: TRBJ2-1
d_gene: TRBD1
abundance: NA
CDR3aa: CASSPTGVAIGDEQFF
CDR3nt: TGTGCCAGCAGCCCGACAGGGGTGGCCATAGGGGATGAGCAGTTCTTC

v_gene: TRBV12-5
j_gene: TRBJ2-6
d_gene: NA
abundance: NA
CDR3aa: CASGVPRGSGANVLTF
CDR3nt: TGTGCTAGTGGTGTACCCAGGGGCTCTGGGGCCAACGTCCTGACTTTC

v_gene: TRBV4-1
j_gene: TRBJ1-4
d_gene: NA
abundance: NA
CDR3aa: CASSQASTLTNEKLFF
CDR3nt: TGCGCCAGCAGCCAAGCATCGACACTTACTAATGAAAAACTGTTTTTT

v_gene: TRBV3-1
j_gene: TRBJ1-2
d_gene: TRBD1
abundance: NA
CDR3aa: CASSRDGTGEDGYTF
CDR3nt: TGTGCCAGCAGCCGAGACGGGACAGGGGAAGATGGCTACACCTTC

v_gene: TRBV29-1
j_gene: TRBJ1-4
d_gene: NA
abundance: NA
CDR3aa: CSVIEGVNEKLFF
CDR3nt: TGCAGCGTTATAGAAGGGGTTAATGAAAAACTGTTTTTT

v_gene: TRBV7-9
j_gene: TRBJ1-1
d_gene: NA
abundance: NA
CDR3aa: CASSPAGREAFF
CDR3nt: TGTGCCAGCAGCCCCGCGGGGAGGGAAGCTTTCTTT

v_gene: TRBV5-1
j_gene: TRBJ1-3
d_gene: NA
abundance: NA
CDR3aa: CASSWENSGNTIYF
CDR3nt: TGCGCCAGCAGCTGGGAAAATTCTGGAAACACCATATATTTT

v_gene: TRBV2
j_gene: TRBJ1-2
d_gene: NA
abundance: NA
CDR3aa: CATRRDPTDYGYTF
CDR3nt: TGTGCCACCAGAAGAGATCCGACAGACTATGGCTACACCTTC

v_gene: TRBV5-1
j_gene: TRBJ2-5
d_gene: NA
abundance: NA
CDR3aa: CASSFGVGETQYF
CDR3nt: TGCGCCAGCAGCTTCGGGGTGGGGGAGACCCAGTACTTC

v_gene: TRBV5-1
j_gene: TRBJ2-5
d_gene: TRBD1
abundance: NA
CDR3aa: CASSPTRGIWETQYF
CDR3nt: TGCGCCAGCAGCCCAACCAGGGGGATCTGGGAGACCCAGTACTTC

v_gene: TRBV10-3
j_gene: TRBJ2-5
d_gene: NA
abundance: NA
CDR3aa: CATGIQETQYF
CDR3nt: TGTGCCACCGGGATCCAAGAGACCCAGTACTTC

v_gene: TRBV30
j_gene: TRBJ2-7
d_gene: NA
abundance: NA
CDR3aa: CAWTLGGSPYEQYF
CDR3nt: TGTGCCTGGACCCTTGGGGGCAGCCCCTACGAGCAGTACTTC

v_gene: TRBV29-1
j_gene: TRBJ1-4
d_gene: NA
abundance: NA
CDR3aa: CSVVGEESEKLFF
CDR3nt: TGCAGCGTTGTGGGAGAGGAGAGTGAAAAACTGTTTTTT

v_gene: TRBV6-1
j_gene: TRBJ1-2
d_gene: TRBD1
abundance: NA
CDR3aa: CASTDRGHGYTF
CDR3nt: TGTGCCAGCACCGACAGGGGACATGGCTACACCTTC

v_gene: TRBV6-1
j_gene: TRBJ2-1
d_gene: NA
abundance: NA
CDR3aa: CASSGRDVYNEQFF
CDR3nt: TGTGCCAGCAGTGGCCGAGATGTTTACAATGAGCAGTTCTTC

v_gene: TRBV29-1
j_gene: TRBJ2-7
d_gene: NA
abundance: NA
CDR3aa: CSVTGDLYEQYF
CDR3nt: TGCAGCGTTACCGGGGATCTTTACGAGCAGTACTTC

v_gene: TRBV3-1
j_gene: TRBJ2-7
d_gene: TRBD1
abundance: NA
CDR3aa: CASSQLGDRYYEQYF
CDR3nt: TGTGCCAGCAGCCAACTTGGGGACAGATACTACGAGCAGTACTTC

v_gene: TRBV9
j_gene: TRBJ2-4
d_gene: NA
abundance: NA
CDR3aa: CASSVGATSSKHIQYF
CDR3nt: TGTGCCAGCAGCGTAGGGGCAACTAGCTCTAAACACATTCAGTACTTC

v_gene: TRBV3-1
j_gene: TRBJ1-2
d_gene: NA
abundance: NA
CDR3aa: CASSQQGFYTF
CDR3nt: TGTGCCAGCAGCCAGCAGGGGTTCTACACCTTC

v_gene: TRBV7-2
j_gene: TRBJ2-3
d_gene: TRBD2
abundance: few
CDR3aa: CASGRLAGSTDTQYF
CDR3nt: TGTGCCAGCGGACGACTAGCGGGAAGCACAGATACGCAGTATTTT

v_gene: TRBV5-1
j_gene: TRBJ2-6
d_gene: TRBD1
abundance: NA
CDR3aa: CASEGTESSGANVLTF
CDR3nt: TGCGCCAGCGAAGGGACAGAGTCCTCTGGGGCCAACGTCCTGACTTTC

v_gene: TRBV3-1
j_gene: TRBJ1-1
d_gene: TRBD1
abundance: NA
CDR3aa: CASKGQGTEAFF
CDR3nt: TGTGCCAGCAAGGGACAGGGGACTGAAGCTTTCTTT

v_gene: TRBV7-2
j_gene: TRBJ1-1
d_gene: NA
abundance: NA
CDR3aa: CASSRLGGNTEAFF
CDR3nt: TGTGCCAGCAGCAGATTGGGCGGGAACACTGAAGCTTTCTTT

v_gene: TRBV10-2
j_gene: TRBJ2-2
d_gene: NA
abundance: NA
CDR3aa: CASSRPAKTSTGELFF
CDR3nt: TGCGCCAGCAGTCGCCCCGCAAAGACAAGTACCGGGGAGCTGTTTTTT

v_gene: TRBV15
j_gene: TRBJ2-1
d_gene: NA
abundance: NA
CDR3aa: CATSRDRVRLNEQFF
CDR3nt: TGTGCCACCAGCAGAGATCGGGTCCGTTTGAATGAGCAGTTCTTC